This TCR beta chain originates from a study of brain T cells in children with intractable seizures. On this clone: What it recognizes is unknown.

Study conclusions and caveats: Absence of clones before surgery may stem from lower sequencing depth. HCMV serostatus was not known, and viral specificity came from CDR3 similarity only.

The data were produced by immunoSEQ multiplex PCR, yet TCRdb's version contains in-frame clones alone and is incomplete. The table shows tens of thousands of clones, with more than 80% occurring only once. This CDR3 is 16 amino acids long. The V gene's germline CDR1 is SNHLY and CDR2 FYNNEI. The trim removed 4 bases at V and 1 base at J, leaving 10 bases unmatched. Surgery cases with the highest brain T cell transcript signatures were chosen for sequencing. Before surgery, patients took at least one anti-epileptic drug. The chain joins TRBV2 to TRBJ2-7; 7 positions match TRBD2. Sequenced here: peripheral blood, sampled at surgery. This sequence originates from a girl aged 2-9 years with tuberous sclerosis and intractable seizures. The DNA of the CDR3 is TGTGCCAGCAGTGCCGGAGTAGGGAGGGGATCCTACGAGCAGTACTTC. Protein product: CASSAGVGRGSYEQYF.